The clone carrying this TCR beta chain was detected a few times. V trimming: 0 bases; J trimming: 3 bases; junction bases outside the gene matches: 15. There are 20 residues in the CDR3. CDR1 is LGHNA, CDR2 YNFKEQ, per germline. Sequencing used immunoSEQ multiplex PCR; TCRdb keeps in-frame clones, though not all of them. The sample has 150,000 to 200,000 clones; 91% are singletons. The data are from a study of T cell responses to AZD1222 COVID-19 vaccine. Material: peripheral blood, obtained 28 days after the second AZD1222 dose. The rearrangement joins TRBV4-2 to TRBJ1-5; 9 bases are shared with TRBD1. This clonotype was sampled from an adult who received the AZD1222 COVID-19 vaccine. CDR3 in DNA: TGTGCCAGCAGCCAAGAATCACAGGGGGCTCACCCGCCGCACAATCAGCCCCAGCATTTT. It codes for CASSQESQGAHPPHNQPQHF.